This T cell receptor (beta chain) stems from a study of shared clonotypes between healthy human individuals. This clone appeared a few times. The data were produced by immunoSEQ multiplex PCR, yet TCRdb's version contains in-frame clones alone and is incomplete. Of approximately 500,000 clones listed, approximately 82% are singletons. Germline assignment: CDR1 SGHDT and CDR2 YYEEEE. This CDR3 spans 13 amino acids. J is TRBJ2-5 and V is TRBV5-6; 7 bases align to TRBD1. The DNA matches TRBJ2-7 better at its end, which makes the J call doubtful. This clonotype originated in a woman in her thirties or forties in good health. Some clones in this sample may be carry-over from other donors' samples. Sequencing was carried out using PBMCs. The CDR3, as DNA: TGTGCCAGCAGCTTGGTGGCAGGGGGCGAGCAGTACTTC. Translation: CASSLVAGGEQYF.